A selection of T cell receptor beta chains follows, all from one sample in a study of shared clonotypes between healthy human individuals. Produced via immunoSEQ multiplex PCR; TCRdb's table is partial and in-frame only. The repertoire holds 650,000 to 800,000 clones, 72% seen once, with about 1.8% in the top ten. The sample was memory CD4+ T cells sorted from blood. These receptors all come from a woman in her twenties or thirties in good health. The CDR3 runs from the conserved cysteine through the conserved F or W. The order of the fields is D gene, clone size, J gene, V gene, CDR3 length, CDR3 protein, CDR3 DNA. D genes are given only for firm matches. Expanded clones get a size class; other rows say once, few or many, or leave the size out.

d_gene: TRBD2; abundance: .; j_gene: TRBJ2-3; v_gene: TRBV2; len: 18; CDR3aa: CASRNPLAGGTSTDTQYF; CDR3nt: TGTGCCAGCAGAAACCCCCTAGCGGGGGGTACTAGCACAGATACGCAGTATTTT
d_gene: .; abundance: .; j_gene: TRBJ2-1; v_gene: TRBV5-1; len: 15; CDR3aa: CASSYGGNSYNEQFF; CDR3nt: TGCGCCAGCAGCTACGGCGGGAACTCCTACAATGAGCAGTTCTTC
d_gene: .; abundance: .; j_gene: TRBJ2-1; v_gene: TRBV5-1; len: 11; CDR3aa: CASSYRNEQFF; CDR3nt: TGCGCCAGCAGCTACCGGAATGAGCAGTTCTTC
d_gene: .; abundance: .; j_gene: TRBJ1-5; v_gene: TRBV19; len: 15; CDR3aa: CASSSQRSGVRPQHF; CDR3nt: TGTGCCAGTAGTTCGCAGAGGTCAGGGGTGAGGCCCCAGCATTTT
d_gene: .; abundance: .; j_gene: TRBJ2-7; v_gene: TRBV5-1; len: 13; CDR3aa: CASSPEEGLEQYF; CDR3nt: TGCGCCAGCAGCCCCGAGGAAGGGCTGGAGCAGTACTTC
d_gene: .; abundance: .; j_gene: TRBJ2-7; v_gene: TRBV28; len: 12; CDR3aa: CASSSGTYEQYF; CDR3nt: TGTGCCAGCAGTTCCGGGACCTACGAGCAGTACTTC
d_gene: TRBD1; abundance: .; j_gene: TRBJ2-1; v_gene: TRBV5-1; len: 16; CDR3aa: CASSLNAAGTDNEQFF; CDR3nt: TGCGCCAGCAGCTTGAATGCGGCCGGGACAGACAATGAGCAGTTCTTC
d_gene: .; abundance: .; j_gene: TRBJ1-1; v_gene: TRBV4-1; len: 13; CDR3aa: CASSPSGRREAFF; CDR3nt: TGCGCCAGCAGCCCTTCTGGGAGGCGAGAGGCTTTCTTT
d_gene: .; abundance: .; j_gene: TRBJ2-7; v_gene: TRBV5-1; len: 13; CDR3aa: CASSKGTLYEQYF; CDR3nt: TGCGCCAGCAGCAAAGGGACACTCTACGAGCAGTACTTC
d_gene: TRBD2; abundance: .; j_gene: TRBJ2-1; v_gene: TRBV7-2; len: 16; CDR3aa: CASSSVMREGDLEQFF; CDR3nt: TGTGCCAGCAGCTCAGTGATGAGGGAGGGCGATCTAGAGCAGTTCTTC
d_gene: TRBD1; abundance: .; j_gene: TRBJ1-2; v_gene: TRBV2; len: 14; CDR3aa: CALPGPGTAYGYTF; CDR3nt: TGTGCCCTCCCTGGCCCTGGGACAGCCTATGGCTACACCTTC
d_gene: .; abundance: .; j_gene: TRBJ1-4; v_gene: TRBV29-1; len: 13; CDR3aa: CSVQQGAKTKLFF; CDR3nt: TGCAGCGTTCAACAGGGCGCAAAGACAAAACTGTTTTTT
d_gene: TRBD1; abundance: once; j_gene: TRBJ2-7; v_gene: TRBV7-2; len: 19; CDR3aa: CASSTPKQGASGTFYEQYF; CDR3nt: TGTGCCAGCAGCACGCCAAAACAGGGGGCGTCCGGGACGTTCTACGAGCAGTACTTC
d_gene: .; abundance: .; j_gene: TRBJ1-5; v_gene: TRBV18; len: 14; CDR3aa: CASSRAAGNQPQHF; CDR3nt: TGTGCCAGCTCACGGGCAGCCGGAAATCAGCCCCAGCATTTT
d_gene: TRBD2; abundance: .; j_gene: TRBJ2-2; v_gene: TRBV6-1; len: 18; CDR3aa: CASSGGTSGDLNTGELFF; CDR3nt: TGTGCCAGCAGTGGAGGGACTAGCGGTGACTTGAACACCGGGGAGCTGTTTTTT
d_gene: .; abundance: .; j_gene: TRBJ2-2; v_gene: TRBV28; len: 16; CDR3aa: CASSSRLVANTGELFF; CDR3nt: TGTGCCAGCAGCTCAAGACTTGTCGCGAACACCGGGGAGCTGTTTTTT
d_gene: .; abundance: .; j_gene: TRBJ2-1; v_gene: TRBV19; len: 17; CDR3aa: CASSTEGDSGPYNEQFF; CDR3nt: TGTGCCAGTAGTACAGAAGGAGATAGCGGACCTTACAATGAGCAGTTCTTC
d_gene: .; abundance: many; j_gene: TRBJ1-2; v_gene: TRBV6-5; len: 14; CDR3aa: CASTPDSRNYGYTF; CDR3nt: TGTGCCAGCACGCCGGACTCACGTAACTATGGCTACACCTTC
d_gene: .; abundance: few; j_gene: TRBJ2-4; v_gene: TRBV19; len: 12; CDR3aa: CASSTQANIQYF; CDR3nt: TGTGCCAGTAGTACCCAAGCTAACATTCAGTACTTC
d_gene: .; abundance: .; j_gene: TRBJ1-4; v_gene: TRBV5-4; len: 13; CDR3aa: CASSLRRNEKLFF; CDR3nt: TGTGCCAGCAGCTTGAGGCGGAATGAAAAACTGTTTTTT
d_gene: .; abundance: once; j_gene: TRBJ2-7; v_gene: TRBV15; len: 16; CDR3aa: CATSAHKGPDPYEQYF; CDR3nt: TGTGCCACCAGCGCCCACAAGGGGCCAGACCCCTACGAGCAGTACTTC
d_gene: .; abundance: once; j_gene: TRBJ2-1; v_gene: TRBV2; len: 15; CDR3aa: CASNQPGSIFNEQFF; CDR3nt: TGTGCCAGCAACCAACCCGGGAGCATCTTCAATGAGCAGTTCTTC
d_gene: .; abundance: .; j_gene: TRBJ2-6; v_gene: TRBV14; len: 17; CDR3aa: CASSSRVGATGANVLTF; CDR3nt: TGTGCCAGCAGCTCCCGGGTGGGGGCTACTGGGGCCAACGTCCTGACTTTC
d_gene: .; abundance: once; j_gene: TRBJ2-1; v_gene: TRBV9; len: 14; CDR3aa: CASSVVGTDNEQFF; CDR3nt: TGTGCCAGCAGCGTAGTGGGGACTGACAATGAGCAGTTCTTC
d_gene: TRBD1; abundance: .; j_gene: TRBJ1-5; v_gene: TRBV19; len: 14; CDR3aa: CASSTTGVNQPQHF; CDR3nt: TGTGCCAGTAGTACAACAGGGGTCAATCAGCCCCAGCATTTT
d_gene: .; abundance: .; j_gene: TRBJ2-2; v_gene: TRBV28; len: 15; CDR3aa: CASRIGTTNTGELFF; CDR3nt: TGTGCCAGCAGGATAGGGACCACGAACACCGGGGAGCTGTTTTTT
d_gene: .; abundance: .; j_gene: TRBJ1-1; v_gene: TRBV2; len: 15; CDR3aa: CASSPETGIDTEAFF; CDR3nt: TGTGCCAGCAGTCCCGAAACAGGGATCGACACTGAAGCTTTCTTT
d_gene: .; abundance: .; j_gene: TRBJ1-5; v_gene: TRBV6-1; len: 17; CDR3aa: CASSEALVAGSNQPQHF; CDR3nt: TGTGCCAGCAGTGAAGCGCTCGTTGCAGGGTCCAATCAGCCCCAGCATTTT
d_gene: TRBD1; abundance: .; j_gene: TRBJ1-4; v_gene: TRBV28; len: 14; CDR3aa: CASSSTGRGEKLFF; CDR3nt: TGTGCCAGCAGTTCGACAGGGAGAGGTGAAAAACTGTTTTTT
d_gene: TRBD1; abundance: .; j_gene: TRBJ2-7; v_gene: TRBV11-2; len: 12; CDR3aa: CASRDRGYEQYF; CDR3nt: TGTGCCAGCCGGGACAGGGGCTACGAGCAGTACTTC
d_gene: .; abundance: few; j_gene: TRBJ1-1; v_gene: TRBV10-2; len: 13; CDR3aa: CASTGGSNTEAFF; CDR3nt: TGCGCCAGTACCGGAGGGTCGAACACTGAAGCTTTCTTT
d_gene: .; abundance: .; j_gene: TRBJ1-2; v_gene: TRBV5-8; len: 15; CDR3aa: CASSYQDGGYYGYTF; CDR3nt: TGTGCCAGCAGCTACCAGGACGGGGGCTACTATGGCTACACCTTC
d_gene: TRBD1; abundance: .; j_gene: TRBJ2-3; v_gene: TRBV5-1; len: 14; CDR3aa: CASMLGTGTDTQYF; CDR3nt: TGCGCCAGCATGTTGGGGACAGGCACAGATACGCAGTATTTT
d_gene: .; abundance: few; j_gene: TRBJ1-2; v_gene: TRBV28; len: 13; CDR3aa: CASRPGGPYGYTF; CDR3nt: TGTGCCAGCAGGCCGGGAGGTCCCTATGGCTACACCTTC
d_gene: TRBD2; abundance: .; j_gene: TRBJ2-7; v_gene: TRBV10-3; len: 15; CDR3aa: CAIQANLAAAYEQYF; CDR3nt: TGTGCCATTCAAGCAAACCTAGCGGCCGCTTACGAGCAGTACTTC
d_gene: .; abundance: .; j_gene: TRBJ2-3; v_gene: TRBV4-1; len: 16; CDR3aa: CASSQRGDGRTDTQYF; CDR3nt: TGCGCCAGCAGCCAAAGAGGGGACGGACGCACAGATACGCAGTATTTT
d_gene: .; abundance: .; j_gene: TRBJ2-7; v_gene: TRBV29-1; len: 12; CDR3aa: CSVVSGSYEQYF; CDR3nt: TGCAGCGTTGTAAGTGGATCCTACGAGCAGTACTTC
d_gene: .; abundance: .; j_gene: TRBJ2-3; v_gene: TRBV19; len: 16; CDR3aa: CASSIGAATSTDTQYF; CDR3nt: TGTGCCAGTAGTATAGGGGCCGCTACGAGCACAGATACGCAGTATTTT
d_gene: TRBD1; abundance: .; j_gene: TRBJ1-2; v_gene: TRBV18; len: 14; CDR3aa: CASSPDRGNHGYTF; CDR3nt: TGTGCCAGCTCTCCGGACAGGGGGAATCATGGCTACACCTTC
d_gene: .; abundance: .; j_gene: TRBJ2-1; v_gene: TRBV2; len: 15; CDR3aa: CASRADKSSYNEQFF; CDR3nt: TGTGCCAGCAGAGCGGACAAAAGCTCCTACAATGAGCAGTTCTTC
d_gene: TRBD1; abundance: .; j_gene: TRBJ2-7; v_gene: TRBV27; len: 15; CDR3aa: CASREGQGAGDEQYF; CDR3nt: TGTGCCAGCAGAGAGGGACAGGGGGCTGGTGACGAGCAGTACTTC
d_gene: TRBD2; abundance: many; j_gene: TRBJ2-1; v_gene: TRBV11-2; len: 14; CDR3aa: CASSLAGGMGEQFF; CDR3nt: TGTGCCAGCAGCTTAGCGGGAGGTATGGGTGAGCAGTTCTTC
d_gene: TRBD2; abundance: once; j_gene: TRBJ2-7; v_gene: TRBV28; len: 16; CDR3aa: CAVNTGGGGWSYEQYF; CDR3nt: TGTGCCGTTAATACGGGAGGGGGAGGGTGGTCCTACGAGCAGTACTTC
d_gene: TRBD2; abundance: .; j_gene: TRBJ2-5; v_gene: TRBV18; len: 15; CDR3aa: CASSPPGGRQETQYF; CDR3nt: TGTGCCAGCTCACCTCCGGGAGGGCGCCAAGAGACCCAGTACTTC
d_gene: .; abundance: .; j_gene: TRBJ1-1; v_gene: TRBV5-1; len: 14; CDR3aa: CASSRSDGYTEAFF; CDR3nt: TGCGCCAGCAGCCGTTCAGACGGGTACACTGAAGCTTTCTTT
d_gene: TRBD1; abundance: .; j_gene: TRBJ1-1; v_gene: TRBV4-1; len: 15; CDR3aa: CASSLEGQMNTEAFF; CDR3nt: TGCGCCAGCAGCCTCGAGGGACAGATGAACACTGAAGCTTTCTTT
d_gene: TRBD1; abundance: .; j_gene: TRBJ2-7; v_gene: TRBV10-1; len: 16; CDR3aa: CASSESNRGKTYEQYF; CDR3nt: TGCGCCAGCAGTGAGTCGAACAGGGGCAAGACCTACGAGCAGTACTTC
d_gene: .; abundance: few; j_gene: TRBJ1-3; v_gene: TRBV10-3; len: 13; CDR3aa: CALRTNSGNTIYF; CDR3nt: TGTGCCCTCCGCACGAACTCTGGAAACACCATATATTTT
d_gene: .; abundance: .; j_gene: TRBJ1-2; v_gene: TRBV7-6; len: 15; CDR3aa: CASSQPGQRNYGYTF; CDR3nt: TGTGCCAGCAGCCAGCCCGGACAGCGAAATTATGGCTACACCTTC
d_gene: .; abundance: few; j_gene: TRBJ1-5; v_gene: TRBV5-6; len: 14; CDR3aa: CASSFSLGNQPQHF; CDR3nt: TGTGCCAGCAGCTTTTCGCTTGGCAATCAGCCCCAGCATTTT
d_gene: TRBD1; abundance: .; j_gene: TRBJ1-5; v_gene: TRBV4-2; len: 15; CDR3aa: CASSQGRQGNQPQHF; CDR3nt: TGTGCCAGCAGCCAAGGAAGACAGGGTAATCAGCCCCAGCATTTT
d_gene: TRBD1; abundance: .; j_gene: TRBJ1-1; v_gene: TRBV5-1; len: 12; CDR3aa: CASSLRGAEAFF; CDR3nt: TGCGCCAGCAGCCTCAGGGGGGCTGAAGCTTTCTTT
d_gene: .; abundance: .; j_gene: TRBJ2-3; v_gene: TRBV11-2; len: 14; CDR3aa: CASSLGLAADTQYF; CDR3nt: TGTGCCAGCAGCTTAGGTCTAGCAGCAGATACGCAGTATTTT
d_gene: .; abundance: once; j_gene: TRBJ1-4; v_gene: TRBV11-2; len: 15; CDR3aa: CASSLGQGRDEKLFF; CDR3nt: TGTGCCAGCAGCTTAGGTCAGGGGAGGGATGAAAAACTGTTTTTT
d_gene: .; abundance: .; j_gene: TRBJ2-5; v_gene: TRBV19; len: 13; CDR3aa: CASSTTGTETQYF; CDR3nt: TGTGCCAGTTCGACAACGGGCACGGAGACCCAGTACTTC
d_gene: TRBD2; abundance: .; j_gene: TRBJ2-3; v_gene: TRBV5-1; len: 16; CDR3aa: CASSSSGEPFTDTQYF; CDR3nt: TGCGCCAGCAGTTCTAGCGGGGAACCCTTCACAGATACGCAGTATTTT
d_gene: TRBD2; abundance: .; j_gene: TRBJ2-7; v_gene: TRBV4-1; len: 16; CDR3aa: CASSLGRASGSYEQYF; CDR3nt: TGCGCCAGCAGCCTAGGTCGGGCTAGCGGGAGCTACGAGCAGTACTTC
d_gene: TRBD2; abundance: few; j_gene: TRBJ2-1; v_gene: TRBV27; len: 16; CDR3aa: CASNPGLAGIYNEQFF; CDR3nt: TGTGCCAGCAATCCCGGACTAGCGGGGATCTACAATGAGCAGTTCTTC
d_gene: .; abundance: .; j_gene: TRBJ2-1; v_gene: TRBV25-1; len: 15; CDR3aa: CASSEFEGINNEQFF; CDR3nt: TGTGCCAGCAGTGAATTTGAAGGGATCAACAATGAGCAGTTCTTC